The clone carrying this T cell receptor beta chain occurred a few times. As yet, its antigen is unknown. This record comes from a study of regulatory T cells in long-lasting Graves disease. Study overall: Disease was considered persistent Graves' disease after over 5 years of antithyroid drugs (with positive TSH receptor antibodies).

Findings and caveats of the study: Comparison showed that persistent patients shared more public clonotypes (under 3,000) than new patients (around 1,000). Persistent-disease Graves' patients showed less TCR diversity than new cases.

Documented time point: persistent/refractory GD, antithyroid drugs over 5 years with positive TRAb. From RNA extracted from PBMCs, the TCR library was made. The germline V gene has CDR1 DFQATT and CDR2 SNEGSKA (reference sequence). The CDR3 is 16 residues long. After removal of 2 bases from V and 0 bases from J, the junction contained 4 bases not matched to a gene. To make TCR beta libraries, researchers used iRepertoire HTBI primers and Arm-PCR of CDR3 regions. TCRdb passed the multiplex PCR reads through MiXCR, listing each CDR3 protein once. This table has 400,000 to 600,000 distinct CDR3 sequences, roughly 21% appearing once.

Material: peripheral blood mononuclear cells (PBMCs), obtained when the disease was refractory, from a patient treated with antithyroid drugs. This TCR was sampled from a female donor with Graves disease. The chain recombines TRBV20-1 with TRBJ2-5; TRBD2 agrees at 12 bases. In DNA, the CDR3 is TGCAGTGCTAGACCTGGACTAGCGGGAAACCAAGAGACCCAGTACTTC. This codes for CSARPGLAGNQETQYF.